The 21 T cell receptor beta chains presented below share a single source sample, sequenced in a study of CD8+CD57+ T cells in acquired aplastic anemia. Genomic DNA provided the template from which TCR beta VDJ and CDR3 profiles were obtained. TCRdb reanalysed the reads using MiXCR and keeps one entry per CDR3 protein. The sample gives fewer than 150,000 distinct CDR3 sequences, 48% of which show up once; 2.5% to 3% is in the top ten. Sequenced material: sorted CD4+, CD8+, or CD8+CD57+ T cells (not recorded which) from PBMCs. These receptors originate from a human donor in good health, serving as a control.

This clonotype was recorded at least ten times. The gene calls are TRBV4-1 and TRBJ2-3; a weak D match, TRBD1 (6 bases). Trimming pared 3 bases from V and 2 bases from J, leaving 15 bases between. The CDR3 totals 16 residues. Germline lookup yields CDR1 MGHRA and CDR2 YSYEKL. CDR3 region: CASSHSQGTTTDTQYF. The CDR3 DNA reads TGCGCCAGCAGCCATTCACAGGGAACGACCACAGATACGCAGTATTTT.

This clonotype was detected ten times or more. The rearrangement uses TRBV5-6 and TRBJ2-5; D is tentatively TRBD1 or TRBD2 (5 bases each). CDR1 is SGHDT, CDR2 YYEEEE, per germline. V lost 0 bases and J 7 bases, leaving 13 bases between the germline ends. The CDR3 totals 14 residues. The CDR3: CASSLGDGLGTQYF. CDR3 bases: TGTGCCAGCAGCTTGGGGGACGGTCTGGGGACCCAGTACTTC.

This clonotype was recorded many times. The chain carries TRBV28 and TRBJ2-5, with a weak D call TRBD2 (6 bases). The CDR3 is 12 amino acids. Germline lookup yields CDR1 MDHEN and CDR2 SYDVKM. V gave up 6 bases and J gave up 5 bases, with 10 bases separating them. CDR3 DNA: TGTGCCAGCAGCAGACTAGGGGAGACCCAGTACTTC. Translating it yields CASSRLGETQYF. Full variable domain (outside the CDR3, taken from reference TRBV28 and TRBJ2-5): DVKVTQSSRYLVKRTGEKVFLECVQDMDHENMFWYRQDPGLGLRLIYFSYDVKMKEKGDIPEGYSVSREKKERFSLILESASTNQTSMYLCASSRLGETQYFGPGTRLLVL.

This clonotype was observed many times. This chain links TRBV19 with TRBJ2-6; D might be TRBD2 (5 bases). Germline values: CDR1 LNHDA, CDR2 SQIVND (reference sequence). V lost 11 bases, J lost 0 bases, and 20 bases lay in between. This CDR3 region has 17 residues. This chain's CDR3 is CASVSEGFFSGANVLTF. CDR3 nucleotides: TGTGCCTCCGTCTCCGAGGGATTCTTCTCTGGGGCCAACGTCCTGACTTTC.

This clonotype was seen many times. The CDR3 bases are TGTGCCAGCAGTTTACTTGGACAGGGACCTTCACCCCTCCACTTT. Its protein product is CASSLLGQGPSPLHF. The chain is built from TRBV12-3 or TRBV12-4 and TRBJ1-6; 8 positions match TRBD1. The CDR3 length is 15 residues. Germline trimming cut 2 bases from V and 9 bases from J; bases unmatched to any gene: 6.

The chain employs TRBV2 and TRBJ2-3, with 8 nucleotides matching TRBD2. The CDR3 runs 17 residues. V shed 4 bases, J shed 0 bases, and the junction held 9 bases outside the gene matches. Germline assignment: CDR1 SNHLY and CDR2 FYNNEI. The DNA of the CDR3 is TGTGCCAGCAGTGGGTGGAGCGGGGGAACTAGCACAGATACGCAGTATTTT. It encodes CASSGWSGGTSTDTQYF.

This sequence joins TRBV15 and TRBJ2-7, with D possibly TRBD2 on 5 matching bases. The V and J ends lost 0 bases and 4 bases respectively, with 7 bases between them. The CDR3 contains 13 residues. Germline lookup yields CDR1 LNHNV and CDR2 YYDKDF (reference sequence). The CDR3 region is CATSRDRGYEQYF. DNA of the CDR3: TGTGCCACCAGCAGAGACCGGGGTTACGAGCAGTACTTC. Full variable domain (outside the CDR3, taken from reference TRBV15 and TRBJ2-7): DAMVIQNPRYQVTQFGKPVTLSCSQTLNHNVMYWYQQKSSQAPKLLFHYYDKDFNNEADTPDNFQSRRPNTSFCFLDIRSPGLGDTAMYLCATSRDRGYEQYFGPGTRLTVT.

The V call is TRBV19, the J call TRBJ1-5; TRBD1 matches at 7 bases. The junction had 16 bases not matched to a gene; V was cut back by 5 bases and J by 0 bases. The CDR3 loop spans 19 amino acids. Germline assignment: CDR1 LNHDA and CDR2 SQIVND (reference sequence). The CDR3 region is CASSGRQGPFGHSNQPQHF. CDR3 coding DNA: TGTGCCAGTAGTGGCAGACAGGGCCCGTTTGGGCATAGCAATCAGCCCCAGCATTTT.

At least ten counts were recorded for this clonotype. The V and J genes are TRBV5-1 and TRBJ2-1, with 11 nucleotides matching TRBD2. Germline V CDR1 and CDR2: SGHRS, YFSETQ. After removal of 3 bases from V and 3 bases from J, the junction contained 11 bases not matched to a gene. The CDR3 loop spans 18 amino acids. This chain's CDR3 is CASSSRPTTSGGYNEQFF. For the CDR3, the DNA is TGCGCCAGCAGCTCCCGCCCTACAACTAGCGGGGGCTACAATGAGCAGTTCTTC.

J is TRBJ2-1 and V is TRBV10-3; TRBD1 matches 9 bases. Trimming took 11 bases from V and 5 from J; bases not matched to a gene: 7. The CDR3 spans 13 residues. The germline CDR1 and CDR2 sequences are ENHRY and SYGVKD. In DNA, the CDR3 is TGTGCCGCCCGACAGGGGGGCAACAATGAGCAGTTCTTC. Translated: CAARQGGNNEQFF.

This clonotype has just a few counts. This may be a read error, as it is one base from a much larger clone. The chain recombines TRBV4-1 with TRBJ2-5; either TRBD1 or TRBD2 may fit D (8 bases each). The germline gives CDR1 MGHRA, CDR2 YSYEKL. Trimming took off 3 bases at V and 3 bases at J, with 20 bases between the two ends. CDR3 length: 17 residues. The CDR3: CASSQASAGGQEETQYF. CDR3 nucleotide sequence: TGCGCCAGCAGCCAGGCATCCGCGGGGGGACAGGAAGAGACCCAGTACTTC.

The CDR3 coding sequence is TGCAGCGTTGAAGATCGGGGAGGCTATGGCTACACCTTC. It yields the protein CSVEDRGGYGYTF. V is TRBV29-1 and J is TRBJ1-2; D remains unclear. Germline CDR1 SQVTM, CDR2 ANQGSEA. Trimming took off 0 bases at V and 4 bases at J, with 9 bases between the two ends. The CDR3 extends over 13 amino acids.

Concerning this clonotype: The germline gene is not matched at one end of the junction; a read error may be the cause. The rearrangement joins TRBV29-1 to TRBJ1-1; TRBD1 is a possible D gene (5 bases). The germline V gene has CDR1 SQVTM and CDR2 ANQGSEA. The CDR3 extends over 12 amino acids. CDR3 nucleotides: TGCAGCGCTGGGGAGGGGAACACTGAAGCTCTCTTT. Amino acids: CSAGEGNTEALF.

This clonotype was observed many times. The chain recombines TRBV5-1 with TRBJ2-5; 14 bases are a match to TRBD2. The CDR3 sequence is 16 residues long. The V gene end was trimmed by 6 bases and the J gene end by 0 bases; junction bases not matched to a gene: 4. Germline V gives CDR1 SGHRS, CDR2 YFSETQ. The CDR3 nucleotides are TGCGCCAGCAAACGGACTAGCGGGGGGCACCAAGAGACCCAGTACTTC. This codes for CASKRTSGGHQETQYF.

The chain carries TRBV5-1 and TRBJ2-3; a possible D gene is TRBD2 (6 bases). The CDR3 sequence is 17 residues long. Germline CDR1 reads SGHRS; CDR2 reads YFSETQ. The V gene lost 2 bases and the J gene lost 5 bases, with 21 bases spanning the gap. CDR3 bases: TGCGCCAGCAGCTTCCACGGGGCTAGCGCAGAAGTAGATACGCAGTATTTT. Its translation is CASSFHGASAEVDTQYF.

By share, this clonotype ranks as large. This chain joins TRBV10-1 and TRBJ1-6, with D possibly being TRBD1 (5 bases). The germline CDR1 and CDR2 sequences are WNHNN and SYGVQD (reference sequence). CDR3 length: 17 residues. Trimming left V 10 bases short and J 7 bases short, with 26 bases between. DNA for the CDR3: TGCGCCACCTTCGTACCCCCAGGGATTATCGACAATTCACCCCTCCACTTT. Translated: CATFVPPGIIDNSPLHF.

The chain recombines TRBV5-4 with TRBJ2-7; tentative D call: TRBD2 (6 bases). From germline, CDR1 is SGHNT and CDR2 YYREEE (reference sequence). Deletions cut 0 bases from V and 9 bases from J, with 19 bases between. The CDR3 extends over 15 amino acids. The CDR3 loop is CASSLAGDSRRSQYF. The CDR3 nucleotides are TGTGCCAGCAGCTTGGCCGGGGACTCCCGGAGATCGCAGTACTTC.

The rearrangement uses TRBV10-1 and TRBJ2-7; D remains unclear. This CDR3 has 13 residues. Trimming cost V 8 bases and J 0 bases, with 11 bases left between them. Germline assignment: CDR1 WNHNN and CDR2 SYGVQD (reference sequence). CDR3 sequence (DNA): TGCGCCAGCCTTCCTCAGGTCTCCTACGAGCAGTACTTC. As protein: CASLPQVSYEQYF.

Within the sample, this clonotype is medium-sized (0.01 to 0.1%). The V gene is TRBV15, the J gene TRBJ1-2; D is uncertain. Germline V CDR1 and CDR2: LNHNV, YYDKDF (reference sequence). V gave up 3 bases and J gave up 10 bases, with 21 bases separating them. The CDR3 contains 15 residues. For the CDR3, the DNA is TGTGCCACCAGCAGGGCTCTACATGGCCTCCTGGACTACACCTTC. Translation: CATSRALHGLLDYTF.

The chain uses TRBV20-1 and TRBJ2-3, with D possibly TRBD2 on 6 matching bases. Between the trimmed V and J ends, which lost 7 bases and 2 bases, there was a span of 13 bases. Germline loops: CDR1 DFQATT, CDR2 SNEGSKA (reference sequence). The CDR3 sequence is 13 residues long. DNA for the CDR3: TGCAGTGTAGGTGGGGGGTACACAGATACGCAGTATTTT. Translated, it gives CSVGGGYTDTQYF.

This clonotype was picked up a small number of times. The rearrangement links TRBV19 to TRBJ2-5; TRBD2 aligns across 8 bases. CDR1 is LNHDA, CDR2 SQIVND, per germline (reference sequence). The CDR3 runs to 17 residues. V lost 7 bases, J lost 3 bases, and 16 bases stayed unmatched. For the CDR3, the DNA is TGTGCCAGTAACCCGGGAGGGCGCTCCTTTTCCGAAGAGACCCAGTACTTC. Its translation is CASNPGGRSFSEETQYF. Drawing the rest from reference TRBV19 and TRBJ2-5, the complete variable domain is DGGITQSPKYLFRKEGQNVTLSCEQNLNHDAMYWYRQDPGQGLRLIYYSQIVNDFQKGDIAEGYSVSREKKESFPLTVTSAQKNPTAFYLCASNPGGRSFSEETQYFGPGTRLLVL.